This T cell receptor (beta chain) was captured in a study of post-analysis software for immune sequencing data. Study context: Multiple sclerosis in the patients followed relapsing-remitting, secondary progressive and progressive-relapsing courses. Study results and limitations: When compared against controls, multiple sclerosis patients showed significantly lower normalized Chao1 diversity. Strong same-batch co-clustering of samples appeared with F measure clustering.

This clonotype was counted between two and nine times. What it binds is not known. Unique molecular identifiers had been added to the TCR beta cDNA libraries. There were about 1 to 10 million T cells, and some 500,000 cDNA molecules came from them. TCRdb re-called the PCR reads through MiXCR, storing one row per CDR3 protein. The sample records 500,000 to 600,000 distinct CDR3 sequences, 44% being singletons. The sequence came from a girl aged 5 to 17 with multiple sclerosis. The sequenced sample consisted of blood.

The CDR3 is CASSLALIQGISTDTQYF. CDR3 bases: TGTGCCAGCAGTTTAGCGCTTATTCAGGGAATAAGCACAGATACGCAGTATTTT. The chain has TRBV12-3 or TRBV12-4 and TRBJ2-3, with D perhaps matching TRBD1 (5 bases). Trimming removed 0 bases at V and 0 bases at J, with 16 bases between. The CDR3 has 18 residues.